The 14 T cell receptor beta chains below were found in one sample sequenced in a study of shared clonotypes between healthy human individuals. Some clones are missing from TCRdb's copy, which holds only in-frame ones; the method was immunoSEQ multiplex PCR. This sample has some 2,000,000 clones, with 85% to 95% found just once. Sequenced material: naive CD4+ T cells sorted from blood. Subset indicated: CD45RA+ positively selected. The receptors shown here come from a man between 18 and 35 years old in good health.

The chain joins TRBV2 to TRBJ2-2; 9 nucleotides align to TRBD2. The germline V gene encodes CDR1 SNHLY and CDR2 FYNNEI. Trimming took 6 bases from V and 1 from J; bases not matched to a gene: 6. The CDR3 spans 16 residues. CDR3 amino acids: CASSLSGGQNTGELFF. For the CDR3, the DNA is TGTGCCAGCAGCCTTAGCGGGGGCCAGAACACCGGGGAGCTGTTTTTT. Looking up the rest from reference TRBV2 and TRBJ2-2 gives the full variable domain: EPEVTQTPSHQVTQMGQEVILRCVPISNHLYFYWYRQILGQKVEFLVSFYNNEISEKSEIFDDQFSVERPDGSNFTLKIRSTKLEDSAMYFCASSLSGGQNTGELFFGEGSRLTVL.

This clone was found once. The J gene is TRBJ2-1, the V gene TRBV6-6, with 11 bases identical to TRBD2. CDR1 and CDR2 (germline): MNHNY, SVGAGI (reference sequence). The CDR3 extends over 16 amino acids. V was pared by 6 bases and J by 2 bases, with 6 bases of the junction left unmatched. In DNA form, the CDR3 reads TGTGCCAGCAGCCCTATAGCGGGAGGGCCCTACAATGAGCAGTTCTTC. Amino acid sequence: CASSPIAGGPYNEQFF.

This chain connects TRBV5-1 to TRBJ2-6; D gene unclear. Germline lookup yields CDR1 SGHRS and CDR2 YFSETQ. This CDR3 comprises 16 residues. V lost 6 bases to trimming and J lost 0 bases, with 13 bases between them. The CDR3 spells CASTQQLSSGANVLTF. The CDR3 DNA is TGCGCCAGCACTCAACAGCTATCCTCTGGGGCCAACGTCCTGACTTTC.

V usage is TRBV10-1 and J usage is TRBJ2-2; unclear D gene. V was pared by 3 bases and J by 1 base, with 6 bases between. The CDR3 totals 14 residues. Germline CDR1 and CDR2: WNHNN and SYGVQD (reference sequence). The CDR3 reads CASSDLWNTGELFF. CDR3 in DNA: TGCGCCAGCAGTGATCTCTGGAACACCGGGGAGCTGTTTTTT.

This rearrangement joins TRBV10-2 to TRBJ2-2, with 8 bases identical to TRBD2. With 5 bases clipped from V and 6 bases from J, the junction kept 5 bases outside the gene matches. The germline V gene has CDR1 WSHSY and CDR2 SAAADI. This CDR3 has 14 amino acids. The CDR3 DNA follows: TGCGCCAGCAGTACGAGCGGGGGAGCCGGGGAGCTGTTTTTT. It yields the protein CASSTSGGAGELFF.

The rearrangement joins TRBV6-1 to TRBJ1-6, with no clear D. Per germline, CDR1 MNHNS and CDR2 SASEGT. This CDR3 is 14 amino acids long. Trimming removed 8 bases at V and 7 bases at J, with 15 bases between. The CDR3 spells CASLEDIANSPLHF. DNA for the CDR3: TGTGCCAGCCTTGAAGACATTGCCAATTCACCCCTCCACTTT.

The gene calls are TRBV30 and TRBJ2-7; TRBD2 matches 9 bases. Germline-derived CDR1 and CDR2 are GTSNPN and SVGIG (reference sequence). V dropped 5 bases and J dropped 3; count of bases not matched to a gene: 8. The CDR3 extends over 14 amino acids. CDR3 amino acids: CAWGVAGAHYEQYF. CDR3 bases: TGTGCCTGGGGGGTAGCGGGGGCACACTACGAGCAGTACTTC.

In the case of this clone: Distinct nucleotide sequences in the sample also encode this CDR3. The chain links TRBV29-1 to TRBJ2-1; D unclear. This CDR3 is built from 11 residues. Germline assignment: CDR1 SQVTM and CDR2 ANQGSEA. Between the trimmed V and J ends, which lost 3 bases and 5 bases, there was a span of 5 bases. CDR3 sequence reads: CSVDRNNEQFF. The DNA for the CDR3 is TGCAGCGTTGACAGAAACAATGAGCAGTTCTTC.

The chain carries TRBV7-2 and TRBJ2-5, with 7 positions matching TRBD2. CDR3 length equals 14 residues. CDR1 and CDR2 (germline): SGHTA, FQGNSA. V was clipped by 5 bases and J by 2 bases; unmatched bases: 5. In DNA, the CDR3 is TGTGCCAGCAGCCGAGCGGGACTTCAAGAGACCCAGTACTTC. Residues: CASSRAGLQETQYF.

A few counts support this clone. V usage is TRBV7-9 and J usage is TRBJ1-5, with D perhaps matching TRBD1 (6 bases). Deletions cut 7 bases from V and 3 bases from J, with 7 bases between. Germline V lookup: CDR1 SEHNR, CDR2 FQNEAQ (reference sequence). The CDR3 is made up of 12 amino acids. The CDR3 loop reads CASNRDNQPQHF. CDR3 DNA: TGTGCCAGCAACAGGGACAATCAGCCCCAGCATTTT.

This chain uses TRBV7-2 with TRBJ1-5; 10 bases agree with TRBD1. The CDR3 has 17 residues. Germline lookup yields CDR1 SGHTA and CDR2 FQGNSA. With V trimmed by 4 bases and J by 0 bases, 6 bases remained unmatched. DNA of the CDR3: TGTGCCAGCAGCTACGACAGGGGGCGAAGTAGCAATCAGCCCCAGCATTTT. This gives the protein CASSYDRGRSSNQPQHF.

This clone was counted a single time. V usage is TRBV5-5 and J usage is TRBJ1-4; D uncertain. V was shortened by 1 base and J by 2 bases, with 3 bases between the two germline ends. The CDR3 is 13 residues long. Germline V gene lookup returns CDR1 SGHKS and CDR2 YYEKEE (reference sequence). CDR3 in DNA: TGTGCCAGCAGCTTGTCCACTAATGAAAAACTGTTTTTT. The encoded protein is CASSLSTNEKLFF.

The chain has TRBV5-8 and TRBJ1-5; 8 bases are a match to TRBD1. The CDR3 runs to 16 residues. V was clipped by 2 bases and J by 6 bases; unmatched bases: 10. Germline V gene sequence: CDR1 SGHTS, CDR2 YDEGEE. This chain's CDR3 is CASSFRQGALGQPQHF. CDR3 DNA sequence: TGTGCCAGCAGCTTTCGGCAGGGGGCGCTTGGTCAGCCCCAGCATTTT.

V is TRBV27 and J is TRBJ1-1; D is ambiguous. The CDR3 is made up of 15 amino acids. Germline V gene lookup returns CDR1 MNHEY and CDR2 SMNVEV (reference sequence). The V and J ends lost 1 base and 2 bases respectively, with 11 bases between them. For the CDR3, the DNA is TGTGCCAGCAGTTTATTAGGCAGTCCTAACACTGAAGCTTTCTTT. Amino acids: CASSLLGSPNTEAFF.